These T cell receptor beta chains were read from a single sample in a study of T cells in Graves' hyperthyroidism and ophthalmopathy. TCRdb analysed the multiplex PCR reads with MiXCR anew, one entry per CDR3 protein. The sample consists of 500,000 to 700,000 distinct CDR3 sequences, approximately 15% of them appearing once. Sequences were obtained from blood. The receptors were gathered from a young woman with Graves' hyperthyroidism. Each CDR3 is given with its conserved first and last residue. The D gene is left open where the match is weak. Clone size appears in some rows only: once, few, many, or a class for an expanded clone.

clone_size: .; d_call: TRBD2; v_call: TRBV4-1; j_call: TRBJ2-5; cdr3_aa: CASSHQVSGGIQETQYF; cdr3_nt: TGCGCCAGCAGCCACCAGGTTAGCGGGGGGATTCAAGAGACCCAGTACTTC
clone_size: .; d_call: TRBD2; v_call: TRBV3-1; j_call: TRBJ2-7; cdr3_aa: CASSHLAGGRVGEQYF; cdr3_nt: TGTGCCAGCAGCCACCTAGCGGGAGGGCGAGTTGGCGAGCAGTACTTC
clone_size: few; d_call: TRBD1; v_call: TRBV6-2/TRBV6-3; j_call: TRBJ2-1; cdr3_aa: CASTLSSLDRVNEQFF; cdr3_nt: TGTGCCAGCACCCTGAGCAGTCTGGACAGGGTCAATGAGCAGTTCTTC
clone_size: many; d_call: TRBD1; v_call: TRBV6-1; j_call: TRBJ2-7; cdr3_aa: CASSMGQGDDEQYF; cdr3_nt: TGTGCCAGCAGCATGGGACAGGGAGACGACGAGCAGTACTTC
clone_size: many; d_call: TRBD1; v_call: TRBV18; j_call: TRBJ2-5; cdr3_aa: CASSPLDREETQYF; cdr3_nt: TGTGCCAGCTCACCCCTGGACAGGGAAGAGACCCAGTACTTC
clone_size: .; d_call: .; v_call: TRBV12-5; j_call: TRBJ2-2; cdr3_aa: CASGLVEGLRELFF; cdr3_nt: TGTGCTAGTGGTTTGGTAGAGGGCCTCCGGGAGCTGTTTTTT
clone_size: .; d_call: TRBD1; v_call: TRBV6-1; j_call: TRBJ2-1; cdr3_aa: CASSRTGGRYEQFF; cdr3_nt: TGTGCCAGCAGCCGGACAGGGGGCAGGTATGAGCAGTTCTTC
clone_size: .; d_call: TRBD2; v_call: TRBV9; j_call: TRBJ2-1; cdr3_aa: CASSVGRLAVEQFF; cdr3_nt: TGTGCCAGCAGCGTAGGTCGACTAGCGGTTGAGCAGTTCTTC
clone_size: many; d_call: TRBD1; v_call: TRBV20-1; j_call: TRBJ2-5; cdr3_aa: CSASRDRGPETQYF; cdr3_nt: TGCAGTGCTTCCCGGGACAGGGGCCCAGAGACCCAGTACTTC
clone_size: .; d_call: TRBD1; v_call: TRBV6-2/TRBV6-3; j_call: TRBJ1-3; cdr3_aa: CASNPQGAENTIYF; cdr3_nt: TGTGCCAGCAATCCCCAGGGGGCGGAAAACACCATATATTTT
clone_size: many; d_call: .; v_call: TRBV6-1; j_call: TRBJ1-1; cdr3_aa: CASSYREGNMNTEAFF; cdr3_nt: TGTGCCAGCAGTTACCGTGAGGGAAACATGAACACTGAAGCTTTCTTT
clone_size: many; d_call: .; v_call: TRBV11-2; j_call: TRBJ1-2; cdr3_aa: CASSLDSTSQWWGYTF; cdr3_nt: TGTGCCAGCAGCTTAGATTCGACAAGTCAATGGTGGGGCTACACCTTC
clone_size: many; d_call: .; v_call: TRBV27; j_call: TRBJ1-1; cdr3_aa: CASSTRGGDTEAFF; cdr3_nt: TGTGCCAGCAGCACCCGGGGGGGTGACACTGAAGCTTTCTTT
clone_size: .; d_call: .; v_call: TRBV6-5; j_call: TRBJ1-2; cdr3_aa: CASSYSRGSGYTF; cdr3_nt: TGTGCCAGCAGTTACTCGAGAGGGTCTGGCTACACCTTC
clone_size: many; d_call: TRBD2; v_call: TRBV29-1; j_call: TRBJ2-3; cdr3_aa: CSVAGGLFRGTDTQYF; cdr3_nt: TGCAGCGTAGCGGGAGGCTTGTTTCGAGGCACAGATACGCAGTATTTT
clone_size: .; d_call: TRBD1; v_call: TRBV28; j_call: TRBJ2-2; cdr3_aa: CASSPPDRGLTGELFF; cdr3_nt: TGTGCCAGCAGTCCACCGGACAGGGGCCTCACCGGGGAGCTGTTTTTT
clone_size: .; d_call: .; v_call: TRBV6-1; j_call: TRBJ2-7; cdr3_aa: CASSQEERSSYEQYF; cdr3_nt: TGTGCCAGCAGCCAAGAGGAGCGGAGCTCCTACGAGCAGTACTTC
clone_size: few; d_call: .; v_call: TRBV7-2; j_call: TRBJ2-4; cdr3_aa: CASSLVLAKNIQYF; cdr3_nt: TGTGCCAGCAGCTTAGTTCTAGCCAAAAACATTCAGTACTTC
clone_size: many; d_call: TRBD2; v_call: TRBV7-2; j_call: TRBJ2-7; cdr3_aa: CASSWTAGTSGGSYEQYF; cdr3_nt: TGTGCCAGCAGCTGGACCGCCGGGACTAGCGGGGGCAGCTACGAGCAGTACTTC
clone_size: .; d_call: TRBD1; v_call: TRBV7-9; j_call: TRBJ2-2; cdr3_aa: CASSLPKQGARNTGELFF; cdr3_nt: TGTGCCAGCAGCTTACCAAAACAGGGGGCGCGGAACACCGGGGAGCTGTTTTTT
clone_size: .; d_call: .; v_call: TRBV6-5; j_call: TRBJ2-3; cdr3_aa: CASSYSSPGTDTQYF; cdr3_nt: TGTGCCAGCAGTTACTCGTCTCCCGGCACAGATACGCAGTATTTT
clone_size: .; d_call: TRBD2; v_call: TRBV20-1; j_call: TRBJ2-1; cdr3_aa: CSARESAWTSGRIYNEQFF; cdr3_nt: TGCAGTGCTAGAGAATCGGCCTGGACTAGCGGGAGGATATACAATGAGCAGTTCTTC
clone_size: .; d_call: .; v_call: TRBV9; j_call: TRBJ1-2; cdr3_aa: CASSPRSTATYGYTF; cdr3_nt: TGTGCCAGCAGCCCTCGATCGACAGCTACCTATGGCTACACCTTC
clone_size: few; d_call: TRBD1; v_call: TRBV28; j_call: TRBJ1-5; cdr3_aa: CASSFQGTGQGPQHF; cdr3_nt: TGTGCCAGCAGTTTTCAGGGGACAGGGCAAGGGCCCCAGCATTTT
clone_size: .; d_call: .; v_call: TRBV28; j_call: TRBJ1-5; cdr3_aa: CASSLGQGLRNQPQHF; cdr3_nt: TGTGCCAGCAGTTTGGGGCAGGGGCTAAGGAATCAGCCCCAGCATTTT
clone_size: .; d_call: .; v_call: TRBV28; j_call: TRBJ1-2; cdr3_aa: CASSGGGESVGGYTF; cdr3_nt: TGTGCCAGCAGCGGGGGGGGGGAGTCGGTTGGCGGCTACACCTTC
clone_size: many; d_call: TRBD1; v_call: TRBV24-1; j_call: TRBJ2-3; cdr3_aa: CATRGQGGDTQYF; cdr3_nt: TGTGCCACCAGGGGACAGGGCGGAGATACGCAGTATTTT
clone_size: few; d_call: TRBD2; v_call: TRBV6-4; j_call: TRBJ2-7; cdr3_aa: CASSGGREGGREQYF; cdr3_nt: TGTGCCAGCAGTGGGGGTCGGGAGGGAGGGCGCGAGCAGTACTTC
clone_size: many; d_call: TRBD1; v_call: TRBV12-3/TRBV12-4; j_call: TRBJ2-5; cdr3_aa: CASSPTGWETQYF; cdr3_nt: TGTGCCAGCAGTCCGACAGGGTGGGAGACCCAGTACTTC
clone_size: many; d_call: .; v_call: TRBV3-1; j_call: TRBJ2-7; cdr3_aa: CASSLRVGGGTYEQYF; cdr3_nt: TGTGCCAGCAGCCTCAGGGTTGGAGGGGGCACCTACGAGCAGTACTTC
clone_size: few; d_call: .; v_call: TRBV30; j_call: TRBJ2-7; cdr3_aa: CAFRRGYEQYF; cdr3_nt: TGTGCATTCCGACGTGGCTACGAGCAGTACTTC
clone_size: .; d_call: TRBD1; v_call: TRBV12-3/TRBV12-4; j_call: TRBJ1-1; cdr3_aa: CASSPIRQGARDTEAFF; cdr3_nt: TGTGCCAGCAGTCCCATCCGACAGGGGGCGCGGGACACTGAAGCTTTCTTT
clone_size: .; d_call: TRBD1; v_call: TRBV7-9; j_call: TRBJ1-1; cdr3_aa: CASTPLIPPTGANTEAFF; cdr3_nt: TGTGCCAGCACCCCCCTAATCCCTCCGACAGGGGCCAACACTGAAGCTTTCTTT
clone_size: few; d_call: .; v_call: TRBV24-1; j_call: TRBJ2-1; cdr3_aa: CATSPAGGLYNEQFF; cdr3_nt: TGTGCCACCAGTCCCGCCGGGGGACTTTACAATGAGCAGTTCTTC
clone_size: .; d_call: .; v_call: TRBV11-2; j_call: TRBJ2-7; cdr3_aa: CASSQDKGYEQYF; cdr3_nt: TGCGCCAGCAGCCAAGATAAGGGATACGAGCAGTACTTC
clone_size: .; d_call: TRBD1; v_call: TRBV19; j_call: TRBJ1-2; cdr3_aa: CASNRAGGGYGYTF; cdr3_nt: TGTGCCAGTAATAGGGCAGGGGGCGGCTATGGCTACACCTTC
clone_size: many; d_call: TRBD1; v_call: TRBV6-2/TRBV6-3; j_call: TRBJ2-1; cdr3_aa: CASSRGQGADNEQFF; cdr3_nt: TGTGCCAGCAGTAGGGGCCAGGGGGCCGACAATGAGCAGTTCTTC
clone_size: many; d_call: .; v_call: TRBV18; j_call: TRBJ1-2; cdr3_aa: CASLDPMVTQNYGYTF; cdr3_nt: TGTGCCAGCCTCGACCCTATGGTTACACAAAACTATGGCTACACCTTC
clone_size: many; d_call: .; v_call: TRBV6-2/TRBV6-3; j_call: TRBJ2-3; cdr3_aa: CASTPGSLTDTQYF; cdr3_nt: TGTGCCAGCACCCCGGGCTCCCTCACAGATACGCAGTATTTT
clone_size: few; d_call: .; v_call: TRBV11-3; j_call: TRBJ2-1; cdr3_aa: CASSLIQSNEQFF; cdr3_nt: TGTGCCAGCAGCTTAATACAGAGCAATGAGCAGTTCTTC
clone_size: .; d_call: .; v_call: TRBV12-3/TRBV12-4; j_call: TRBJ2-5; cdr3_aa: CASKSIGLFHF; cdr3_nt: TGTGCCAGCAAAAGTATAGGACTCTTCCACTTC
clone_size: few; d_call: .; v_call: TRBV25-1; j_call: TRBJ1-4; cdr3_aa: CASSEHRASNEKLFF; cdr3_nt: TGTGCCAGCAGTGAACACAGGGCGTCTAATGAAAAACTGTTTTTT
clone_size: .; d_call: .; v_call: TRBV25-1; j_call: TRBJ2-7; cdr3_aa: CASSNQRGIIYEQYF; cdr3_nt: TGTGCCAGCAGTAACCAAAGGGGTATCATCTACGAGCAGTACTTC
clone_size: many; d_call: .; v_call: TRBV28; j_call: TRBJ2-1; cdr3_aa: CASSLLTYNEQFF; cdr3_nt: TGTGCCAGCAGTTTATTGACCTACAATGAGCAGTTCTTC
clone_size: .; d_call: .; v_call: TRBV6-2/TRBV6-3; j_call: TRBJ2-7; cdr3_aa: CASSRFDSYEQYF; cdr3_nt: TGTGCCAGCAGTCGATTCGACTCCTACGAGCAGTACTTC
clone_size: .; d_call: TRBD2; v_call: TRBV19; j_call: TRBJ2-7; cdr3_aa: CASSISSGSGEQYF; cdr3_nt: TGTGCCAGTAGTATCAGTAGCGGGAGTGGCGAGCAGTACTTC
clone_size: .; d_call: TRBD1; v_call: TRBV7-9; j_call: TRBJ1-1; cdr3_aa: CASRSTGQGGNTEAFF; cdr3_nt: TGTGCCAGCAGATCGACCGGACAGGGGGGGAACACTGAAGCTTTCTTT
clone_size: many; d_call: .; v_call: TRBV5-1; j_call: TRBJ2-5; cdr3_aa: CASSLQGRLQETQYF; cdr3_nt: TGCGCCAGCAGCTTACAGGGTCGCCTACAAGAGACCCAGTACTTC
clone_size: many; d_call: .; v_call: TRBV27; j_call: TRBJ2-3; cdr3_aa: CASSAWGTTSTDTQYF; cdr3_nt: TGTGCCAGCAGTGCCTGGGGGACAACTAGCACAGATACGCAGTATTTT
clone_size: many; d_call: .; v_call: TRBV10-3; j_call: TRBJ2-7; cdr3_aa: CAISALAHEQYF; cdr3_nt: TGTGCCATCAGCGCTCTAGCCCACGAGCAGTACTTC
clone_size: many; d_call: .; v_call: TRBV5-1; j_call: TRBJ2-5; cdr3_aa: CASSLSSGETQYF; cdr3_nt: TGTGCCAGCAGTCTATCTTCGGGGGAGACCCAGTACTTC
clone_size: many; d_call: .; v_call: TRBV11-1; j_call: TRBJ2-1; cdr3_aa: CASSPKEQGKKNEQFF; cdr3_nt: TGTGCCAGCAGCCCGAAGGAGCAGGGGAAAAAGAATGAGCAGTTCTTC
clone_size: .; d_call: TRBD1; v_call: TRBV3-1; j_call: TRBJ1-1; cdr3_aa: CASSPGQGASEACF; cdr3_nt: TGTGCCAGCAGCCCTGGACAGGGGGCCTCTGAAGCTTGCTTT
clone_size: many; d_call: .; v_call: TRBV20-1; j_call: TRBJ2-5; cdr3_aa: CSALNTGETQYF; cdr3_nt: TGCAGTGCTTTAAACACGGGGGAGACCCAGTACTTC
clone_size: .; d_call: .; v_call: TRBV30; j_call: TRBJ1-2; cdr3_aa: CAWTQPGAGGYTF; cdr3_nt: TGTGCCTGGACTCAGCCGGGGGCTGGTGGCTACACCTTC
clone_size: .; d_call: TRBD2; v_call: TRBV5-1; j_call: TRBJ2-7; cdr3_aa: CASSAGLARYYEQYF; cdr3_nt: TGCGCCAGCAGCGCGGGACTAGCACGTTACTACGAGCAGTACTTC
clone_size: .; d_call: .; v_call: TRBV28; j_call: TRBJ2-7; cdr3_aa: CASSLGAGNEQYF; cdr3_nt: TGTGCCAGCAGTTTAGGGGCGGGCAACGAGCAGTACTTC
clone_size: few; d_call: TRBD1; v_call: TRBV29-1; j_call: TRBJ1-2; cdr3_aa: CSVLQGAGGYTF; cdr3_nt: TGCAGCGTTTTACAGGGGGCAGGGGGCTACACCTTC
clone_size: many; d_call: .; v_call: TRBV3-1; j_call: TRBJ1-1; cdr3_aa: CASSHRESQAFF; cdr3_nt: TGTGCCAGCAGCCACCGGGAGTCCCAAGCTTTCTTT